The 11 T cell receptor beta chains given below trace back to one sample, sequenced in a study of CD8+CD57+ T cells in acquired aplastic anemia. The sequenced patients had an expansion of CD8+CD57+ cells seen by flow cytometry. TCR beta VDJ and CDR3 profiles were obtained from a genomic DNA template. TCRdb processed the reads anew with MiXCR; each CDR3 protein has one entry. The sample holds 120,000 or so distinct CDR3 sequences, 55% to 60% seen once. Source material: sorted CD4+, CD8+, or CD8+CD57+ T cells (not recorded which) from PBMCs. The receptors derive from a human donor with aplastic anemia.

CDR3 in DNA: TGTGCCAGCAGCCATCAGCCGGGACAGGATTTTCGCTGGGATGGCTACACCTTC. Protein sequence: CASSHQPGQDFRWDGYTF. The genes are TRBV14 and TRBJ1-2, with TRBD1 identical over 8 bases. The V segment lost 3 bases and the J segment 6 bases; nucleotides outside the gene matches: 18. In germline, CDR1 is SGHDN, CDR2 FVKESK. This CDR3 is 18 amino acids long.

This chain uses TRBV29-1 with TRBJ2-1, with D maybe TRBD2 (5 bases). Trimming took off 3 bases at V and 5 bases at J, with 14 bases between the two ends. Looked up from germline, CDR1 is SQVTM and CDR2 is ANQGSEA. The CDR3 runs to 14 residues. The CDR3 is CSVDAGDTDNEQFF. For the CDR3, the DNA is TGCAGCGTTGATGCCGGGGATACGGACAATGAGCAGTTCTTC.

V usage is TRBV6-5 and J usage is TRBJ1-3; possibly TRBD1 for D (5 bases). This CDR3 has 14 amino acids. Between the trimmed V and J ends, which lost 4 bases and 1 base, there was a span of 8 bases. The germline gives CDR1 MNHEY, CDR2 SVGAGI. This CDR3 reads CASSSPGSGNTIYF. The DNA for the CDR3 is TGTGCCAGCAGTTCCCCAGGGTCTGGAAACACCATATATTTT.

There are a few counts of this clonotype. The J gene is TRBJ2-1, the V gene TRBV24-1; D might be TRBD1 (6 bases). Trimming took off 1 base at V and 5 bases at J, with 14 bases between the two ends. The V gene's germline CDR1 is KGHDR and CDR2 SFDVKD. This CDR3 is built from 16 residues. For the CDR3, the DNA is TGTGCCACCAGTGATTTCGAGACAGGAGTAAACAATGAGCAGTTCTTC. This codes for CATSDFETGVNNEQFF.

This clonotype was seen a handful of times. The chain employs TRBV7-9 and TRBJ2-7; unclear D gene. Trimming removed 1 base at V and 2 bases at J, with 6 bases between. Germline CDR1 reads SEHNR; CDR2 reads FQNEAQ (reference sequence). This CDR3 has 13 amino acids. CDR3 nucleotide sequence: TGTGCCAGCAGCTTAGGATCGGCCTACGAGCAGTACTTC. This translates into CASSLGSAYEQYF.

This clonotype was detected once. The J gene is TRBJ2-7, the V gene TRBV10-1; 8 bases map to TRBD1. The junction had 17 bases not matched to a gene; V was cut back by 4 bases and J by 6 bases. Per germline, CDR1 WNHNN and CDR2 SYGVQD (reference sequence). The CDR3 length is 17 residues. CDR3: CASSGTNRDRPSGEQYF. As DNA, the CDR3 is TGCGCCAGCAGTGGGACCAACCGGGACAGGCCTTCTGGCGAGCAGTACTTC.

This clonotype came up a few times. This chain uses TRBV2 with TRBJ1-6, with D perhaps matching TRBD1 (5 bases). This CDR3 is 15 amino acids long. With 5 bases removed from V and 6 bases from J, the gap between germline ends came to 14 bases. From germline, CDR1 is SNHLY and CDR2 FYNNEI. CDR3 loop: CASSPEWGSNSPLHF. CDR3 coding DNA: TGTGCCAGCAGTCCAGAGTGGGGGAGTAATTCACCCCTCCACTTT. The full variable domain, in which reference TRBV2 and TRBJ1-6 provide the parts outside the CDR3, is EPEVTQTPSHQVTQMGQEVILRCVPISNHLYFYWYRQILGQKVEFLVSFYNNEISEKSEIFDDQFSVERPDGSNFTLKIRSTKLEDSAMYFCASSPEWGSNSPLHFGNGTRLTVT.

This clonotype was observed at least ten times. The CDR3 nucleotides read TGTGCCAGCAGCCCTACAACCGGGACAGGGGTCATCCACGAGCAGTACTTC. This translates into CASSPTTGTGVIHEQYF. The gene calls are TRBV4-2 and TRBJ2-7; 10 nucleotides agree with TRBD1. This CDR3 is 17 amino acids long. The V and J ends lost 4 bases and 5 bases, in that order; junction bases with no gene match: 14. Germline-derived CDR1 and CDR2 are LGHNA and YNFKEQ.

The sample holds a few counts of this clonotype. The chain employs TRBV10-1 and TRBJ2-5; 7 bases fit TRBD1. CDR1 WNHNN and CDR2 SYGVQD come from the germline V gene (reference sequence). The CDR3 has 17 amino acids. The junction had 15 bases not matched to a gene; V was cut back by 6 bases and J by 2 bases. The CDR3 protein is CASSSYPRQGRQETQYF. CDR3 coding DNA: TGCGCCAGCAGCAGCTACCCTAGACAGGGACGGCAAGAGACCCAGTACTTC.

As DNA, the CDR3 is TGCAGTGCTAGAGCCAAAGGCAGGGAAGAGACCCAGTACTTC. Translating gives CSARAKGREETQYF. The V and J genes are TRBV20-1 and TRBJ2-5, with D possibly matching TRBD1 (5 bases). Germline CDR1 DFQATT, CDR2 SNEGSKA (reference sequence). V was shortened by 1 base and J by 3 bases, with 12 bases between the two germline ends. This CDR3 region has 14 residues.

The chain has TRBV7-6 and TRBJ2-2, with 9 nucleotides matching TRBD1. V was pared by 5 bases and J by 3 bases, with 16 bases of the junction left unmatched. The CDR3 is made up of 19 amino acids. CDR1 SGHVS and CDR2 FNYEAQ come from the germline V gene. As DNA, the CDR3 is TGTGCCAGCAGCCCAACCCCGCCGCTTCGGACAGGGGACACCGGGGAGCTGTTTTTT. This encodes CASSPTPPLRTGDTGELFF.